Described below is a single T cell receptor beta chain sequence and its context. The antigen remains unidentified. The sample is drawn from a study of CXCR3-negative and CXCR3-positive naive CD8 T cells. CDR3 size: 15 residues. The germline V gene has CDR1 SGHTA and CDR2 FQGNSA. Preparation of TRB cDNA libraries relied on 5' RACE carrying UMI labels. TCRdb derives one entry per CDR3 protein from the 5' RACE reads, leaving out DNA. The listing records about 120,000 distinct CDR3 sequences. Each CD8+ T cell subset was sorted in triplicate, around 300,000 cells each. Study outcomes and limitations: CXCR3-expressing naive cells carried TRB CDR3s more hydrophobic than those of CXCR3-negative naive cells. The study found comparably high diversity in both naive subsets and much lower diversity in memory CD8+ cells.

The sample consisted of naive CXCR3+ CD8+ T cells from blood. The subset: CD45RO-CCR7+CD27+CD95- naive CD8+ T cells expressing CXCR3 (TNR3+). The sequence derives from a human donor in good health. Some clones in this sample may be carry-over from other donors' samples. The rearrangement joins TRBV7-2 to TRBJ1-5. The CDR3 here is CASSLDTNGNQPQHF. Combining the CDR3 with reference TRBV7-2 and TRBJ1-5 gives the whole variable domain GAGVSQSPSNKVTEKGKDVELRCDPISGHTALYWYRQSLGQGLEFLIYFQGNSAPDKSGLPSDRFSAERTGGSVSTLTIQRTQQEDSAVYLCASSLDTNGNQPQHFGDGTRLSIL.